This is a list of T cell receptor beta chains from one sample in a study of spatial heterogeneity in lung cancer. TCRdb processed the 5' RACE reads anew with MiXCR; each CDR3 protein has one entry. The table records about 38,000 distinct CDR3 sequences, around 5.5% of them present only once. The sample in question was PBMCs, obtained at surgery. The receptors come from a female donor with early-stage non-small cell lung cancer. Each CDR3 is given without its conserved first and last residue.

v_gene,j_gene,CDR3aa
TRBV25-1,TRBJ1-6,ASYYSGRTIHPLVVTSDDSPLH
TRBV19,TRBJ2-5,ASSIGGTSQETQY
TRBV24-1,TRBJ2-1,AVRGWDEQF
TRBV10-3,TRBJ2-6,AISVWVAGANVLT
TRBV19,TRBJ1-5,ASKVRGEGGNQPQH
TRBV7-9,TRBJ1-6,ASSLLPNSDNSPLH
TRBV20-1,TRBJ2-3,SAFDGLSPDTQY
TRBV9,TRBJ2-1,ASSNSGVRNEQF
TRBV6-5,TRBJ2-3,ASSPKPRAHTDTQY
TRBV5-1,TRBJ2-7,ASSPGQGARLYEQY
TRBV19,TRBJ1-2,ASSDSAGSYYGYT
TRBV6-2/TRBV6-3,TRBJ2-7,ASSGQTSSYEQY
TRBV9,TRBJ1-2,ASSGTGGRAVYGYT
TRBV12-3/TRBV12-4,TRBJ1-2,ASSSTPYDRVL
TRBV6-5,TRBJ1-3,ASRGQGAKGNTIY
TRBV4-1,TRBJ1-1,ASSRGGIFEAF
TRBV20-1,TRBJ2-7,SAPNPTSGGYEQY
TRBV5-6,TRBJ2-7,ASSLIGGTGPLRSYEQY
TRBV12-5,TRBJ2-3,ASARGTDTQY
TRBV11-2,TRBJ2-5,ASRRIRGRETQY
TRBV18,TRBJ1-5,ASSPPSGGKHPGPQH
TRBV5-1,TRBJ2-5,ASSLEPSGQETQY
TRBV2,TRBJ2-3,ASSETNVGWGGDTQY
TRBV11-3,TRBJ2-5,ASSPGRDYQETQY
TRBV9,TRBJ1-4,ASSASGNEKLF
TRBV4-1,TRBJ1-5,ASSQEGPGNQPQH
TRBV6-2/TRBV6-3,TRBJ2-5,ASSSRTGGQETQY
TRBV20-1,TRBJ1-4,SANPGTGNEKLF
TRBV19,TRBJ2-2,ASSIAAIGTGELF
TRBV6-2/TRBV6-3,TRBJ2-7,ASSYRDGTYEQY
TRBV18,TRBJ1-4,ASSLHRGSNEKLF
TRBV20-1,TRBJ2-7,SARVGGGLSEQY
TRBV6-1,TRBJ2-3,ASSSSGTHSSTDTQY
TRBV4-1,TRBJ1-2,ASSQELGVRKLEGYT
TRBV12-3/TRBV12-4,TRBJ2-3,ASSLGGNTDTQY
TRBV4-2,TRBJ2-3,ASSQESTGGTDTQY
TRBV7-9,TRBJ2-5,ASSFFPFEWGETQY
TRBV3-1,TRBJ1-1,ASGDRGAGYTEAF
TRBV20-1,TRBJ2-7,SAALGQVSEQY
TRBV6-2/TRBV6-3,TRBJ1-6,ASSGLTQSSYNSPLH
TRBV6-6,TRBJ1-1,ASSYPAATEAF
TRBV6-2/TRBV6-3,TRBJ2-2,ASRAGGSTGELF
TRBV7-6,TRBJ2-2,ASSPAVSNTGELF
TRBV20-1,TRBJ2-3,SARDGGAPGDTQY
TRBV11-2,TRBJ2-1,ASSLNVDNEQF
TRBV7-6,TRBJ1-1,ASSALGPPHTEAF
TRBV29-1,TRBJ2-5,SVAPRLRSQETQY
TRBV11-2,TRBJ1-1,ASSSQGAGTEAF
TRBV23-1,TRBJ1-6,ASNEVRGEGCSPLH
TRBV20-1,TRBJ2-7,SAVSGGITYEQY
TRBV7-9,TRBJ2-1,ASSRDRVRNF
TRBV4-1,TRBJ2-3,ASSQGGGLKADTQY
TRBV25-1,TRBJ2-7,ASSPRRGKGPVYEQY
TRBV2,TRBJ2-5,ASSPGSSQETQY
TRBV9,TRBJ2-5,ASSSGRLAGPAGIETQY
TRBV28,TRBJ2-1,ASSYPGNEQF
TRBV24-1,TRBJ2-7,ATSDVGGTGEQY